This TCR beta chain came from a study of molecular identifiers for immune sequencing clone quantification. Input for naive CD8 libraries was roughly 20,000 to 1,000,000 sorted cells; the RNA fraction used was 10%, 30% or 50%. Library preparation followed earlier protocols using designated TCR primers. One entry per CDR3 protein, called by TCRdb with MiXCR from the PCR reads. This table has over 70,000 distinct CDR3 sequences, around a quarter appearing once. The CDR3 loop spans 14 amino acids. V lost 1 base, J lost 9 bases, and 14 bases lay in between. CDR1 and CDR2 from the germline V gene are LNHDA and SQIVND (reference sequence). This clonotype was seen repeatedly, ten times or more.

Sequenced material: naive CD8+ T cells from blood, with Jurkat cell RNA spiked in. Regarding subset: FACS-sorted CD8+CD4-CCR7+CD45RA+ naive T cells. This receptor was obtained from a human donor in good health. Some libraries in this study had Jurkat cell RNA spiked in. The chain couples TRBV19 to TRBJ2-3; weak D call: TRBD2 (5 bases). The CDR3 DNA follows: TGTGCCAGTAGTATAGCCCCTGTACGAGGGACGCAGTATTTT. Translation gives CASSIAPVRGTQYF. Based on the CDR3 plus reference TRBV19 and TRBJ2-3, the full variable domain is DGGITQSPKYLFRKEGQNVTLSCEQNLNHDAMYWYRQDPGQGLRLIYYSQIVNDFQKGDIAEGYSVSREKKESFPLTVTSAQKNPTAFYLCASSIAPVRGTQYFGPGTRLTVL.